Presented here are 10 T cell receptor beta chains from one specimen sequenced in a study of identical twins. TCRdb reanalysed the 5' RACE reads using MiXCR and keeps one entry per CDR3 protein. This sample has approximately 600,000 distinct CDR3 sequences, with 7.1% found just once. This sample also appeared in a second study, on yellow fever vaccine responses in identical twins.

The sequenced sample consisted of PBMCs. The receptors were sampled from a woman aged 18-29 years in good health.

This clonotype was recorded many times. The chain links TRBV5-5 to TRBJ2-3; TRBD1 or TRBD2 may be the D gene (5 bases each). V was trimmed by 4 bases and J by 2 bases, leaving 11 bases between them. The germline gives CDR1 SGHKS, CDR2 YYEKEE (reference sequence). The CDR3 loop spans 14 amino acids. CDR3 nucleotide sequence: TGTGCCAGCAGCCCGGGACCAACCACAGATACGCAGTATTTT. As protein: CASSPGPTTDTQYF.

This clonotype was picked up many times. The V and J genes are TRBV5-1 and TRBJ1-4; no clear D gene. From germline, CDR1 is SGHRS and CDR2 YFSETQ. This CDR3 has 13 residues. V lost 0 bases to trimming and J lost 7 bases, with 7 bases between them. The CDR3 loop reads CASSLESPEKLFF. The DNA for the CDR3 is TGCGCCAGCAGCTTGGAGTCTCCTGAAAAACTGTTTTTT.

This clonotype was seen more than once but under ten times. CDR3 DNA: TGTGCCAGCAGTGAAGCGCTTTCGGCAGGGTCCTACGAGCAGTACGTC. It yields the protein CASSEALSAGSYEQYV. The chain employs TRBV2 and TRBJ2-7; D possibly corresponds to TRBD1 (5 bases). This CDR3 is 16 amino acids long. The germline CDR1 and CDR2 sequences are SNHLY and FYNNEI. V was trimmed by 0 bases and J by 1 base, leaving 13 bases between them.

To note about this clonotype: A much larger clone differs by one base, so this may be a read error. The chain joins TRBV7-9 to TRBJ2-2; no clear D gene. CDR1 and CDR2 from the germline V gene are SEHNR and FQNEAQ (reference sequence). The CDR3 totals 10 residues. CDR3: CTSSFEELFF. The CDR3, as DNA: TGTACCAGCAGCTTCGAAGAGCTGTTTTTT.

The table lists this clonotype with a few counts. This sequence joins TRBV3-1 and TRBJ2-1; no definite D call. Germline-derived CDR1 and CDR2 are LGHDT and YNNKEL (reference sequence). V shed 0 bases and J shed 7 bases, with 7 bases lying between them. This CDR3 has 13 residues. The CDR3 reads CASSQDQLNEQFF. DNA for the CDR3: TGTGCCAGCAGCCAAGATCAGTTAAATGAGCAGTTCTTC.

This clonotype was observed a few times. CDR3 sequence: CASSHGGGWGHEQFF. The DNA for the CDR3 is TGTGCCAGCAGCCACGGCGGGGGGTGGGGGCATGAGCAGTTCTTC. The chain joins TRBV14 to TRBJ2-1, with 8 positions matching TRBD2. This CDR3 is 15 amino acids long. V lost 3 bases to trimming and J lost 8 bases; unmatched junction nucleotides: 9. Germline V lookup: CDR1 SGHDN, CDR2 FVKESK.

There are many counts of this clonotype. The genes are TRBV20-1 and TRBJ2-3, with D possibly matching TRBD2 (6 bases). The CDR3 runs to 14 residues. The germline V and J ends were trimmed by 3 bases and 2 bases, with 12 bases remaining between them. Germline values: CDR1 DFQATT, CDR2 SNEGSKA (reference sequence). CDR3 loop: CSASIIADTDTQYF. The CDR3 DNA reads TGCAGTGCTAGTATAATAGCGGACACAGATACGCAGTATTTT.

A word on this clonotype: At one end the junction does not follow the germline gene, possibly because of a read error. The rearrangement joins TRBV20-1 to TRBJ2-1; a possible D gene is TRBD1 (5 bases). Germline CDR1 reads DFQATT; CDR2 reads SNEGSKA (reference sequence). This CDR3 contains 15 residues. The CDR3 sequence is CCAGRQRGSYNEQFF. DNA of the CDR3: TGCTGTGCTGGACGACAGCGCGGCTCCTACAATGAGCAGTTCTTC.

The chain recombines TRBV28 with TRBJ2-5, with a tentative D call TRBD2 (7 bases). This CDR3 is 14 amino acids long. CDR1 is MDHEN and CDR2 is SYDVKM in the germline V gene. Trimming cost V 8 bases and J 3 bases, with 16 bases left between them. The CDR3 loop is CASEGGVAEETQYF. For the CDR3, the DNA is TGTGCCAGCGAAGGGGGGGTAGCCGAAGAGACCCAGTACTTC.

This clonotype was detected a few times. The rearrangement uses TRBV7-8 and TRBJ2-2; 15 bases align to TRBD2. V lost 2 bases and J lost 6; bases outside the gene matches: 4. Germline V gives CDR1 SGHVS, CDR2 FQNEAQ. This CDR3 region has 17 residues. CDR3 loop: CASSLLGLAGGAGELFF. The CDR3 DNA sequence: TGTGCCAGCAGCTTACTTGGACTAGCGGGAGGGGCCGGGGAGCTGTTTTTT.